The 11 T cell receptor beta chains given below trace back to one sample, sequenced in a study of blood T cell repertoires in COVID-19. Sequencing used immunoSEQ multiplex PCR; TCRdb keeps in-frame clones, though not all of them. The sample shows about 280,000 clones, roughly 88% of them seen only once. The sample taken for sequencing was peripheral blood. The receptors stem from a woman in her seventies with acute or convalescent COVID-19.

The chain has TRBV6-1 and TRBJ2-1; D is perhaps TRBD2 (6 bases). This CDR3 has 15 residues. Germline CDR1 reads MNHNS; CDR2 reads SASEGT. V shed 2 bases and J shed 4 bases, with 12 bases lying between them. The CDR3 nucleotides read TGTGCCAGCAGTGAACTGATGGGGAGGTACAATGAGCAGTTCTTC. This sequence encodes CASSELMGRYNEQFF.

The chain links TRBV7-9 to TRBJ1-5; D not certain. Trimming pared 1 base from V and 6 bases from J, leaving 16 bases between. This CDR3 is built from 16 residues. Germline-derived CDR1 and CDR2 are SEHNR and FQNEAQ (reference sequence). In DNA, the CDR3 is TGTGCCAGCAGCTTAGAGAGCGGCGGGTCGGCTCAGCCCCAGCATTTT. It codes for CASSLESGGSAQPQHF.

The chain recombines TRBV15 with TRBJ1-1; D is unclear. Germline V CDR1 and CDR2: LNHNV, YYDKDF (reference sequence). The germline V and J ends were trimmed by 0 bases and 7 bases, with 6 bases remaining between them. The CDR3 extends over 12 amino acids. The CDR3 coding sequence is TGTGCCACCAGCAGAGATTGGAGTGAAGCTTTCTTT. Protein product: CATSRDWSEAFF.

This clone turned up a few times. Here the CDR3 reads CASSYQQGPYEQYF. The CDR3 nucleotides are TGTGCCAGCAGCTACCAACAGGGGCCATACGAGCAGTACTTC. The V gene is TRBV7-2, the J gene TRBJ2-7, with 7 bases aligning to TRBD1. V lost 4 bases and J lost 4; bases outside the gene matches: 7. The length of the CDR3 is 14 residues. The germline V gene has CDR1 SGHTA and CDR2 FQGNSA.

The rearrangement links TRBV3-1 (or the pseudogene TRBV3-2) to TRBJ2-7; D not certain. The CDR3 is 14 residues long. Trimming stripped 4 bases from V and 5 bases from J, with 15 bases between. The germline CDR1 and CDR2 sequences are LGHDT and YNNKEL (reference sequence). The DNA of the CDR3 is TGTGCCAGCAGCCCCCCCCGGCGAGGCCACGAGCAGTACTTC. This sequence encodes CASSPPRRGHEQYF.

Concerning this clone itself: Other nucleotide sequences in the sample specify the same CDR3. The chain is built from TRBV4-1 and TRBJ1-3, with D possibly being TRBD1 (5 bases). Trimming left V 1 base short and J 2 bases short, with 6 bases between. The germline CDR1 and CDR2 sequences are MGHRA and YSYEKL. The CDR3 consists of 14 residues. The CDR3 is CASSQAGAGNTIYF. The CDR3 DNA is TGCGCCAGCAGCCAAGCGGGGGCTGGAAACACCATATATTTT.

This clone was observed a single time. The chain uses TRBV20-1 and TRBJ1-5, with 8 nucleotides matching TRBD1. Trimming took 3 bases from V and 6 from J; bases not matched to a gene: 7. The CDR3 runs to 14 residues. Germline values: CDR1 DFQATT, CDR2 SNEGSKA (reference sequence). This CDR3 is CSASQGAGAQPQHF. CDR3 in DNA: TGCAGTGCTAGTCAGGGGGCTGGAGCTCAGCCCCAGCATTTT.

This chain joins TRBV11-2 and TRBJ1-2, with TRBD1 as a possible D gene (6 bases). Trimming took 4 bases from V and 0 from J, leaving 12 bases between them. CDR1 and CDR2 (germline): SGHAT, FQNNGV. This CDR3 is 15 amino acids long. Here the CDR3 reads CASSSSRGPNYGYTF. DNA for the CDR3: TGTGCCAGCAGCTCCTCCAGGGGTCCTAACTATGGCTACACCTTC.

The CDR3: CASSSRTVITGELFF. For the CDR3, the DNA is TGTGCCAGCAGCTCAAGGACTGTTATCACCGGGGAGCTGTTTTTT. The chain couples TRBV6-5 to TRBJ2-2, with D possibly TRBD2 on 5 matching bases. The CDR3 consists of 15 residues. The ends were cut back, 6 bases at V and 4 bases at J, with 15 bases in the middle. Germline CDR1 reads MNHEY; CDR2 reads SVGAGI.

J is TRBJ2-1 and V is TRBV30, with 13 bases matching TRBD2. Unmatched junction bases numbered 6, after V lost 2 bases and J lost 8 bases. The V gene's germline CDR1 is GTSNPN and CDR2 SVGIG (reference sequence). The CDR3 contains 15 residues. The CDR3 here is CAWSRTSGGRDEQFF. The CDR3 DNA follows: TGTGCCTGGAGTCGGACTAGCGGGGGCAGGGATGAGCAGTTCTTC.

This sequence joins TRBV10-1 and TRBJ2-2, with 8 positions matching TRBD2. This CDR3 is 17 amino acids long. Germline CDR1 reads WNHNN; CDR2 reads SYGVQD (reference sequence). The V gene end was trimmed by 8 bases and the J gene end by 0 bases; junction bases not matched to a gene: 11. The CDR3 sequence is CASAHGGGAPNTGELFF. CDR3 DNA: TGCGCCAGCGCCCACGGGGGGGGCGCCCCGAACACCGGGGAGCTGTTTTTT.